This TCR beta chain derives from a study of T-cell memory formation after mild COVID-19. CDR3 length: 11 amino acids. The ends were cut back, 0 bases at V and 8 bases at J, with 4 bases in the middle. From germline, CDR1 is SNHLY and CDR2 FYNNEI. TCRdb fed the 5' RACE reads into MiXCR, producing one record per CDR3 protein. The sample has approximately 350,000 distinct CDR3 sequences; over 13% are singletons. The clonotype was recovered from a man younger than 35 who had mild COVID-19 (a few samples of this study predate the infection). Cell type and time point are not known. Sequencing used PBMCs or a T cell subset sorted from them (not recorded which). The rearrangement links TRBV2 to TRBJ1-2; D is uncertain. The CDR3, as DNA: TGTGCCAGCAGTGAAGCTCGGGGCTACACCTTC. Translation: CASSEARGYTF.